This T cell receptor (beta chain) was captured in a study of cytomegalovirus exposure and HLA in healthy donors. On this clone: What it binds is unknown.

Unmatched junction bases numbered 10, after V lost 0 bases and J lost 4 bases. Looked up from germline, CDR1 is MGHRA and CDR2 is YSYEKL. This CDR3 is 18 amino acids long. PCR was performed using 60 Vbeta and 13 Jbeta primers. Assay used: immunoSEQ multiplex PCR; TCRdb lists only in-frame clones, some missing. The sample shows 75,000 to 90,000 clones, about 80% of them seen only once. General study points: The productive fraction for most TCR beta V segments was about 87% or about 30% in an earlier analysis. It was taken for granted in presence/absence analyses that sequencing depth across donors was roughly uniform.

This clonotype originated in a middle-aged man in good health and CMV-seronegative. The sequenced sample was PBMCs. The V call is TRBV4-1, the J call TRBJ2-7; 12 bases align to TRBD2. The CDR3 here is CASSQDWLAGGLWYEQYF. Here the CDR3 DNA reads TGCGCCAGCAGCCAAGATTGGCTAGCGGGGGGGCTGTGGTACGAGCAGTACTTC.